This is a list of T cell receptor beta chains from one sample in a study of blood T cell repertoires in COVID-19. TCRdb keeps only in-frame clones here, not all; method: immunoSEQ multiplex PCR. The sample lists hundreds of thousands of clones; about 88% were seen once. Specimen: peripheral blood. The receptors here all came from a woman between 65 and 79 years old with COVID-19, enrolled during active disease. Each CDR3 is given with its conserved first and last residue. Fields, in order: CDR3 protein, CDR3 DNA, clone size, J gene, V gene, D gene. A D gene is named only where the DNA matches it firmly. Some rows mark clone size as missing; the rest say once, few, many or name a class of expanded clone.

CASSIGLAVYEQYF,TGTGCCAGCAGCATCGGACTAGCGGTCTACGAGCAGTACTTC,many,TRBJ2-7,TRBV11-2,TRBD2
CASSQGTATNQPQHF,TGTGCCAGCAGCCAAGGGACAGCGACCAATCAGCCCCAGCATTTT,-,TRBJ1-5,TRBV3-1/TRBV3-2,-
CASSLVGWGRDEKLFF,TGTGCCAGCAGCTTAGTGGGTTGGGGCAGGGATGAAAAACTGTTTTTT,-,TRBJ1-4,TRBV7-9,-
CASRTQGDTDTQYF,TGTGCCAGTAGGACACAGGGGGACACAGATACGCAGTATTTT,-,TRBJ2-3,TRBV19,TRBD1
CASSDETVGDQPQHF,TGTGCCAGCAGTGACGAGACAGTCGGTGATCAGCCCCAGCATTTT,few,TRBJ1-5,TRBV2,-
CASSLNRGFNQPQHF,TGTGCCAGCAGTTTAAACAGGGGGTTTAATCAGCCCCAGCATTTT,few,TRBJ1-5,TRBV28,TRBD1
CASSRSGRGYGYTF,TGTGCCAGCAGTCGCAGTGGGAGAGGTTATGGCTACACCTTC,-,TRBJ1-2,TRBV28,-
CASSADRGQGGYTF,TGTGCCAGCAGCGCCGACAGGGGGCAGGGGGGCTACACCTTC,few,TRBJ1-2,TRBV5-4,TRBD1
CSVGGTGDRGYTF,TGCAGCGTGGGAGGGACAGGGGATCGTGGCTACACCTTC,-,TRBJ1-2,TRBV29-1,TRBD1
CASSSQGSGETQYF,TGTGCCAGCAGCTCCCAGGGATCGGGAGAGACCCAGTACTTC,-,TRBJ2-5,TRBV7-2,-